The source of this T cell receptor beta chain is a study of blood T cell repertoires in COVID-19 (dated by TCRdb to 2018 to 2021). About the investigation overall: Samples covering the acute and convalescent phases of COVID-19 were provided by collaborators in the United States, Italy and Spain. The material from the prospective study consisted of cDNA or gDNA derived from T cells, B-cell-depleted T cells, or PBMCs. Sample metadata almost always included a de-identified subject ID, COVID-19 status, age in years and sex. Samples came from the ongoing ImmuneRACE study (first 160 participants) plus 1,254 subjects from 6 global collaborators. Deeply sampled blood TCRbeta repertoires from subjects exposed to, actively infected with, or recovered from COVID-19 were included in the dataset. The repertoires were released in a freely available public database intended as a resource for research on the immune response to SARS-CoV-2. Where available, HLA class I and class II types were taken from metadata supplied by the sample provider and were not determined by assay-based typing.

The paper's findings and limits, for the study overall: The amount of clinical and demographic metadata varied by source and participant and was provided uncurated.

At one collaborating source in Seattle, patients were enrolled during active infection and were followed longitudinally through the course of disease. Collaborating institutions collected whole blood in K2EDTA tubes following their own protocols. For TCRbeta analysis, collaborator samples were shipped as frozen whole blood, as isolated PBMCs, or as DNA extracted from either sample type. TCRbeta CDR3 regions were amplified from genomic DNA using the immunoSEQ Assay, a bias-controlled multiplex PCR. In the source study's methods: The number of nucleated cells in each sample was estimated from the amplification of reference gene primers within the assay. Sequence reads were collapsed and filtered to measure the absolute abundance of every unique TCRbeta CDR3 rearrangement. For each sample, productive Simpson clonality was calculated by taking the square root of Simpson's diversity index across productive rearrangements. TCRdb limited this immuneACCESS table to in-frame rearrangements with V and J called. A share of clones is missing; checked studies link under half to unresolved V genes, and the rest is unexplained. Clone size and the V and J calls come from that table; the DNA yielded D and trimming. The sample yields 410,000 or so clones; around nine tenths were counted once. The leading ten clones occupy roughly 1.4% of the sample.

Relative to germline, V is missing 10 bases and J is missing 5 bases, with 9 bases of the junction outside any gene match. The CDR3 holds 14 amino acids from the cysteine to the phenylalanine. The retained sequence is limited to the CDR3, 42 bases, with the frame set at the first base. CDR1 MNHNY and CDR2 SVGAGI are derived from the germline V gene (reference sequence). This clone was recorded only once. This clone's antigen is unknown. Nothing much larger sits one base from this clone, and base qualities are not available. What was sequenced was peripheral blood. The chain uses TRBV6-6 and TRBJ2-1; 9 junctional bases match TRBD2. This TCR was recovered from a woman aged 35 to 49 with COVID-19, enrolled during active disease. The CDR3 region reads CATSREGPDNEQFF. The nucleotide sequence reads TGTGCCACCTCGCGGGAGGGCCCTGACAATGAGCAGTTCTTC.